This is a list of T cell receptor beta chains from one sample in a study of blood T cell repertoires in COVID-19. Measured with immunoSEQ multiplex PCR; TCRdb has only the in-frame clones, and not every one. The data hold around 220,000 clones, with around 80% observed a single time. Sequences were obtained from PBMCs or T cells enriched from blood (not recorded which). These TCRs come from a woman in her thirties or forties with acute COVID-19. Each CDR3 is given with its conserved first and last residue. D genes are given only for firm matches. Only part of the rows carry a size: once, few, many, or a class if the clone is expanded.

clone_size	d_call	v_call	j_call	cdr3_nt	cdr3_aa
-	-	TRBV28	TRBJ2-5	TGTGCCAGCACTGATACTGGGGGCATACAAGAGACCCAGTACTTC	CASTDTGGIQETQYF
-	-	TRBV5-1	TRBJ1-1	TGCGCCAGCAGCTTGGCGGCGGGGGCGAACACTGAAGCTTTCTTT	CASSLAAGANTEAFF
-	-	TRBV5-1	TRBJ1-3	TGCGCCAGCAGCTTGGGGGGCCTCTCTGGAAACACCATATATTTT	CASSLGGLSGNTIYF
-	-	TRBV7-3	TRBJ2-1	TGTGCCAGCAGCTTAACGCGTGACAATGAGCAGTTCTTC	CASSLTRDNEQFF
-	TRBD1	TRBV4-3	TRBJ1-2	TGCGCCAGCAGCCATCAAGGACAGGGGGCGGGTGGCTACACCTTC	CASSHQGQGAGGYTF
-	-	TRBV7-9	TRBJ2-3	TGTGCCAGCAGCTTCTCAGGGGTTGATACGCAGTATTTT	CASSFSGVDTQYF
-	-	TRBV30	TRBJ1-1	TGTGCCTGGGCCGGACAGTTTAAGGCTGAAGCTTTCTTT	CAWAGQFKAEAFF
-	-	TRBV7-2	TRBJ2-7	TGTGCCAGCAGGCCGACTCCGACCTACGAGCAGTACTTC	CASRPTPTYEQYF
-	-	TRBV7-8	TRBJ1-1	TGTGCCAGCAGCCCTAGTTTAGGCACTGAAGCTTTCTTT	CASSPSLGTEAFF
-	TRBD2	TRBV14	TRBJ2-2	TGTGCCAGCAGCCAGAATAGCGGGACGTACACCGGGGAGCTGTTTTTT	CASSQNSGTYTGELFF
few	-	TRBV24-1	TRBJ2-1	TGTGCCACCAGTGACCCCTATCGCGCAGGGACTCTGCACAATGAGCAGTTCTTC	CATSDPYRAGTLHNEQFF
-	TRBD1	TRBV18	TRBJ1-6	TGTGCCAGCTCACCGAGGCAGGGGGATAATTCACCCCTCCACTTT	CASSPRQGDNSPLHF
-	-	TRBV28	TRBJ2-2	TGTGCCAGCATCGGAGGGTTCGCGAACACCGGGGAGCTGTTTTTT	CASIGGFANTGELFF
once	-	TRBV7-8	TRBJ1-4	TGTGCCAGCAGCTTACGTGGACAGTTTAATGAAAAACTGTTTTTT	CASSLRGQFNEKLFF
once	-	TRBV29-1	TRBJ1-1	TGCAGCGTCGCATGGGACACTTCGAACACTGAAGCTTTCTTT	CSVAWDTSNTEAFF
-	TRBD2	TRBV15	TRBJ2-5	TGTGCCACCAGCCCATTGGTAGCGGGACAAGAGACCCAGTACTTC	CATSPLVAGQETQYF
-	-	TRBV7-9	TRBJ2-1	TGTGCCAGCAGCTTAGTTATTAGCGGCAATGAGCAGTTCTTC	CASSLVISGNEQFF
-	-	TRBV7-9	TRBJ2-3	TGTGCCAGCAGCTCAGGGGTCTCCACAGATACGCAGTATTTT	CASSSGVSTDTQYF
-	-	TRBV9	TRBJ1-1	TGTGCCAGCAGCGTAGGGGGTCGGGGGATGAACACTGAAGCTTTCTTT	CASSVGGRGMNTEAFF
-	TRBD1	TRBV30	TRBJ1-5	TGTGCCTACACGACAGGGGGCAATCAGCCCCAGCATTTT	CAYTTGGNQPQHF
-	TRBD2	TRBV13	TRBJ2-1	TGTGCCAGCAGCTTACCCACCGGGACTAGCAATGAGCAGTTCTTC	CASSLPTGTSNEQFF
few	-	TRBV27	TRBJ1-1	TGTGCCAGCAGTCCATACATGAACACTGAAGCTTTCTTT	CASSPYMNTEAFF
-	-	TRBV27	TRBJ2-1	TGTGCCAGCAGTTTCCACAACAATGAGCAGTTCTTC	CASSFHNNEQFF
-	-	TRBV4-1	TRBJ2-1	TGCGCCAGCAGCCAAGGGGACCCGCAAAGCGGGTATGAGCAGTTCTTC	CASSQGDPQSGYEQFF
-	TRBD1	TRBV6-1	TRBJ1-5	TGTGCCAGCAGTGAAGTTTGGACAGGGGGCAGTCAGCCCCAGCATTTT	CASSEVWTGGSQPQHF
-	-	TRBV10-1	TRBJ2-7	TGCGCCAGCAGTGAGCAAATCGGGGCCTACGAGCAGTACTTC	CASSEQIGAYEQYF
-	-	TRBV15	TRBJ2-1	TGTGCCACCAGCAGAGAACAGGTCAATGAGCAGTTCTTC	CATSREQVNEQFF
-	-	TRBV5-1	TRBJ2-1	TGCGCCAGCAGCGGCGGGACAGTGAATGAGCAGTTCTTC	CASSGGTVNEQFF
-	-	TRBV5-1	TRBJ1-4	TGCGCCAGCAGCTGGAGCTCGGGAGAAAAACTGTTTTTT	CASSWSSGEKLFF
-	TRBD1	TRBV5-1	TRBJ2-5	TGCGCCAGCAGCTCACAGGGGGCGCGAGGAGAGACCCAGTACTTC	CASSSQGARGETQYF
-	-	TRBV29-1	TRBJ2-3	TGCAGCGTTGGGATCAGGAGCACAGATACGCAGTATTTT	CSVGIRSTDTQYF
-	-	TRBV19	TRBJ1-1	TGTGCCAGTAGTATCGTCCCGGGGGGTAACACTGAAGCTTTCTTT	CASSIVPGGNTEAFF
-	TRBD1	TRBV27	TRBJ1-4	TGTGCCAGCAGGTCATTCGTGGGACAGGATAATGAAAAACTGTTTTTT	CASRSFVGQDNEKLFF
-	-	TRBV19	TRBJ1-1	TGTGCCAGTAGTTCTCTGTGGAAGGGGCGAAAGACGGAAGCTTTCTTT	CASSSLWKGRKTEAFF
-	-	TRBV28	TRBJ1-6	TGTGCCAGCAGTCAACAGTATTACGACAATTCACCCCTCCACTTT	CASSQQYYDNSPLHF
few	TRBD2	TRBV20-1	TRBJ2-7	TGCAGTGCTAGTCCCAGCGGGAGGGCCCCCGAGCAGTACTTC	CSASPSGRAPEQYF
-	-	TRBV4-1	TRBJ2-6	TGCGCCAGCAGCCCCAACTTAGGGGTTTCGACTGGGGCCAACGTCCTGACTTTC	CASSPNLGVSTGANVLTF
-	TRBD1	TRBV28	TRBJ1-2	TGTGCCAGCAGCTCGGGACAGGCTTTATATGGCTACACCTTC	CASSSGQALYGYTF
-	-	TRBV18	TRBJ2-5	TGTGCCAGCCAATTTGCGCTGCAAGAGACCCAGTACTTC	CASQFALQETQYF
few	-	TRBV19	TRBJ1-1	TGTGCCAGCAGGGAATACATGAGCACTGAAGCTTTCTTT	CASREYMSTEAFF
once	TRBD1	TRBV2	TRBJ2-2	TGTGCCAGAACCGGGACAGGGAACACCGGGGAGCTGTTTTTT	CARTGTGNTGELFF
-	TRBD1	TRBV6-2/TRBV6-3	TRBJ1-5	TGTGCCAGCAGTTCTCGACAGGGGGCTGTTCAGCCCCAGCATTTT	CASSSRQGAVQPQHF
few	TRBD1	TRBV7-8	TRBJ1-2	TGTGCCAGCAGCTTAGCGACAGGGGGGGTTGGCTACACCTTC	CASSLATGGVGYTF
-	TRBD1	TRBV9	TRBJ2-5	TGTGCCAGCAGCAACAGGGGGTTGGGTGAGACCCAGTACTTC	CASSNRGLGETQYF
-	TRBD1	TRBV11-2	TRBJ1-1	TGTGCCAGCAGCTCAACGGGACAGATGAACACTGAAGCTTTCTTT	CASSSTGQMNTEAFF